The next 7 T cell receptor beta chains were all read from a single sample in a study of blood T cell repertoires in COVID-19. The assay was immunoSEQ multiplex PCR, and TCRdb's table has in-frame clones only and misses some. The table includes 100,000 to 150,000 clones, 86% detected once. The specimen was peripheral blood. These receptor sequences come from a woman in her seventies with COVID-19, enrolled during active disease.

In this sample, this clone turned up once. The chain has TRBV28 and TRBJ1-4, with unresolved D. The CDR3 spans 15 residues. V was cut by 3 bases and J by 3 bases, with 11 bases left in between. Germline V CDR1 and CDR2: MDHEN, SYDVKM. CDR3 DNA: TGTGCCAGCAGTTTTAGGAGGGTGGCTAATGAAAAACTGTTTTTT. It translates to CASSFRRVANEKLFF.

The V call is TRBV10-2, the J call TRBJ1-2, with 10 nucleotides matching TRBD1. Germline lookup yields CDR1 WSHSY and CDR2 SAAADI. This CDR3 is built from 14 residues. The V gene end was trimmed by 5 bases and the J gene end by 3 bases; junction bases not matched to a gene: 3. CDR3 sequence reads: CASSSGTGDYGYTF. The CDR3 DNA sequence: TGCGCCAGCAGTTCCGGGACAGGGGACTATGGCTACACCTTC.

This clone was seen many times. V and J are TRBV5-4 and TRBJ2-7, with TRBD1 as a possible D gene (6 bases). This CDR3 region has 16 residues. The ends were cut back, 4 bases at V and 3 bases at J, with 20 bases in the middle. Per germline, CDR1 SGHNT and CDR2 YYREEE (reference sequence). CDR3 DNA sequence: TGTGCCAGCAGCGGTACCACAGGGTCGACGGTCTACGAGCAGTACTTC. Translated: CASSGTTGSTVYEQYF.

The chain combines TRBV5-1 with TRBJ2-5, with 12 bases fitting TRBD2. The CDR3 sequence is 13 residues long. The V and J ends lost 4 bases and 5 bases, in that order; junction bases with no gene match: 0. CDR1 is SGHRS and CDR2 is YFSETQ in the germline V gene. CDR3 sequence (DNA): TGCGCCAGCAGCGGGACTAGCGGGGAGACCCAGTACTTC. Encoded protein: CASSGTSGETQYF.

The rearrangement links TRBV6-5 to TRBJ2-2; weak D call: TRBD1 (5 bases). V lost 4 bases to trimming and J lost 7 bases, with 10 bases between them. The CDR3 covers 13 residues. Germline-derived CDR1 and CDR2 are MNHEY and SVGAGI. The DNA of the CDR3 is TGTGCCAGCAGTTTGCAGGGAATCGGGGAGCTGTTTTTT. This codes for CASSLQGIGELFF.

This rearrangement joins TRBV7-8 to TRBJ1-2, with TRBD1 identical over 7 bases. This CDR3 has 19 amino acids. Trimming removed 5 bases from V and 8 bases from J; junction bases left unmatched: 26. Per the germline V gene, CDR1 is SGHVS and CDR2 is FQNEAQ. The CDR3 loop reads CASSHRTYILGGQGGGYTF. The CDR3 DNA reads TGTGCCAGCAGCCACAGAACTTATATATTAGGAGGCCAGGGGGGCGGCTACACCTTC.

The chain joins TRBV5-6 to TRBJ2-7; 10 bases match TRBD1. The CDR3 sequence is 14 residues long. The germline gives CDR1 SGHDT, CDR2 YYEEEE. V was clipped by 2 bases and J by 5 bases; unmatched bases: 4. CDR3 residues: CASSLGQGVDEQYF. DNA for the CDR3: TGTGCCAGCAGCTTAGGACAGGGGGTCGACGAGCAGTACTTC.